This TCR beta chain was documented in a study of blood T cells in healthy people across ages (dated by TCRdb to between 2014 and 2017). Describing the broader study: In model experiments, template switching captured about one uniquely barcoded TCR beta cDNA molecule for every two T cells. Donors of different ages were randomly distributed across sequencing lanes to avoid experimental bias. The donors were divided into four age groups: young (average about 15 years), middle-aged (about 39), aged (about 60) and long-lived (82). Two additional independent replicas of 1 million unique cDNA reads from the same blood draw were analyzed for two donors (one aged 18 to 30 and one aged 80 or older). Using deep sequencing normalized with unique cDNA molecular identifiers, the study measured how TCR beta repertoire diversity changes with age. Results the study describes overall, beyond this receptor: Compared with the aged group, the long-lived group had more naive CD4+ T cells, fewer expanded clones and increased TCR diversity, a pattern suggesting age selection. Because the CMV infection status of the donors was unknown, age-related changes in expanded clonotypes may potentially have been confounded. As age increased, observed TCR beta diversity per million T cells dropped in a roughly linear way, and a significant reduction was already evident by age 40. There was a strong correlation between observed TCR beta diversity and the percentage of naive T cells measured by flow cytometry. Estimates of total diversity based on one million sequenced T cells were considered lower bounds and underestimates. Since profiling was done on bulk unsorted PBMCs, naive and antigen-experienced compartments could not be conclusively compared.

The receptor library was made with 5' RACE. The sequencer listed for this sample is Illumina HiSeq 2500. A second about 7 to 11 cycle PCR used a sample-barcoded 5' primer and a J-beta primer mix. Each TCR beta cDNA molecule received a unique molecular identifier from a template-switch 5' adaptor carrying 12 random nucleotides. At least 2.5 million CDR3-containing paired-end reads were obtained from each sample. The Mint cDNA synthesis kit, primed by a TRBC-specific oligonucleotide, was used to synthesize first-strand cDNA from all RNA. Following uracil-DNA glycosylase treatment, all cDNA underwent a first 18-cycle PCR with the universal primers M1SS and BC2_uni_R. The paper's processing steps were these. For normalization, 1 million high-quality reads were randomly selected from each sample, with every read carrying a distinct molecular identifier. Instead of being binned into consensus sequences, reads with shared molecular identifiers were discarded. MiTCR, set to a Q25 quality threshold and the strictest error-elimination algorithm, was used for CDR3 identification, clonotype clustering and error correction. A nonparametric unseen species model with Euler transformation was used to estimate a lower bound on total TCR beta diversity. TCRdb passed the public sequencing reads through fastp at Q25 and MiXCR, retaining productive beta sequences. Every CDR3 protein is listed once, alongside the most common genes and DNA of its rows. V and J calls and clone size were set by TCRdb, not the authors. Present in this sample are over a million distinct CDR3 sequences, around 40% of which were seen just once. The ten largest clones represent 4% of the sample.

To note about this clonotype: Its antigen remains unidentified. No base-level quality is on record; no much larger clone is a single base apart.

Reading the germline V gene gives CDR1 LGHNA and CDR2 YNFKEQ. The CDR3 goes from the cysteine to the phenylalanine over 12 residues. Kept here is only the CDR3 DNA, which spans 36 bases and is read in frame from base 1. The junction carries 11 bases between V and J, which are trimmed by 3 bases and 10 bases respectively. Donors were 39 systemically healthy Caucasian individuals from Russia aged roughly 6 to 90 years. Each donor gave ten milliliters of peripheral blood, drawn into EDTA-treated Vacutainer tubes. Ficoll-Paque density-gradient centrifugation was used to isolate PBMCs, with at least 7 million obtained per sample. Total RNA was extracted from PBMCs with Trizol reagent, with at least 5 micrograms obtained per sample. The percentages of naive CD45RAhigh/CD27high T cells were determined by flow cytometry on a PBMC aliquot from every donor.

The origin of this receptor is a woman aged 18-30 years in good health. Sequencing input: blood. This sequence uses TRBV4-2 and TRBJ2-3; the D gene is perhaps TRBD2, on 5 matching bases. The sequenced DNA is TGTGCCAGCAGCCAGACTACTATCCCGCAGTATTTT. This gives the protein CASSQTTIPQYF.